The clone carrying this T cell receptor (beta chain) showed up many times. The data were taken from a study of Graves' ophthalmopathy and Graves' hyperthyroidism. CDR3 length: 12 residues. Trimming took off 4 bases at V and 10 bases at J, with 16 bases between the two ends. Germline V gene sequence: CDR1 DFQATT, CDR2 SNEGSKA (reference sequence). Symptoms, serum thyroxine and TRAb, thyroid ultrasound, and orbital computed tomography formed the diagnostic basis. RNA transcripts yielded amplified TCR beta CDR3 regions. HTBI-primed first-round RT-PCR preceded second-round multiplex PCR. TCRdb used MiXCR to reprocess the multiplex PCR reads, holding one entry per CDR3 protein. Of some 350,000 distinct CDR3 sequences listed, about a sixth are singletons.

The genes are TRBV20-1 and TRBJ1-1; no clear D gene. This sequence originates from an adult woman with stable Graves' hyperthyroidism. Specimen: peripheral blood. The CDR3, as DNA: TGCAGTGCTATAGACACACCGCCTGGAGCTTTCTTT. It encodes CSAIDTPPGAFF.